These 18 T cell receptor beta chains came from one sample sequenced in a study of graft-versus-host responses after intestinal transplantation. This table comes from immunoSEQ multiplex PCR, and its TCRdb copy is limited to in-frame clones, with some not included. This sample has tens of thousands of clones; about 87% occur once, and the top ten carry roughly 1.7%. The material was PBMCs, obtained 26 days after transplant. The origin of the receptors is a human patient who received an intestinal transplant, so some T cells may come from the graft donor.

This rearrangement joins TRBV2 to TRBJ2-5, with 8 bases matching TRBD2. The end of the DNA aligns better with TRBJ2-7, so the J call may be wrong. The CDR3 sequence is 14 residues long. Germline lookup yields CDR1 SNHLY and CDR2 FYNNEI. CDR3 in amino acids: CASRTSGSSYEQYF. The CDR3 DNA reads TGTGCCAGCAGAACTAGCGGCAGCTCCTACGAGCAGTACTTC.

The chain has TRBV9 and TRBJ1-1; 7 nucleotides align to TRBD1. Germline values: CDR1 SGDLS, CDR2 YYNGEE. Trimming cost V 3 bases and J 8 bases; bases outside gene matches: 7. The CDR3 is 13 residues long. The CDR3 DNA reads TGTGCCAGCAGCGGTGGACAGGTAGGGGAAGCTTTCTTT. Its translation is CASSGGQVGEAFF.

The V gene is TRBV7-9, the J gene TRBJ1-1; D might be TRBD1 (6 bases). The ends were cut back, 3 bases at V and 6 bases at J, with 8 bases in the middle. The CDR3 loop spans 12 amino acids. CDR1 is SEHNR and CDR2 is FQNEAQ in the germline V gene (reference sequence). DNA of the CDR3: TGTGCCAGCAGCTTTTCAGGGGCTGAAGCTTTCTTT. It specifies CASSFSGAEAFF.

The chain is built from TRBV5-1 and TRBJ2-7, with 10 bases matching TRBD2. Unmatched junction bases numbered 11, after V lost 4 bases and J lost 7 bases. The CDR3 has 15 residues. Germline CDR1 reads SGHRS; CDR2 reads YFSETQ. For the CDR3, the DNA is TGCGCCAGCAGCGAGGAACCGGGACTAGCGAGGGAGCAGTACGTC. Encoded protein: CASSEEPGLAREQYV.

This clone was recorded only once. The V and J genes are TRBV27 and TRBJ1-1; 10 bases are a match to TRBD1. V trimming: 5 bases; J trimming: 6 bases; junction bases outside the gene matches: 9. The germline gives CDR1 MNHEY, CDR2 SMNVEV (reference sequence). CDR3 length: 15 residues. CDR3 sequence: CASSPSTGGASEAFF. As DNA, the CDR3 is TGTGCCAGCAGTCCTTCGACAGGGGGCGCGTCTGAAGCTTTCTTT.

This sequence joins TRBV4-1 and TRBJ2-1; 9 bases match TRBD2. Germline trimming cut 0 bases from V and 7 bases from J; bases unmatched to any gene: 10. This CDR3 region has 17 residues. CDR1 is MGHRA, CDR2 YSYEKL, per germline. The CDR3 bases are TGCGCCAGCAGCCAAGATCCCACTAGCGGGTTATTTAATGAGCAGTTCTTC. This translates into CASSQDPTSGLFNEQFF.

This clone was counted a single time. The CDR3: CASGLVRDEAFF. The CDR3 DNA is TGTGCTAGTGGTTTGGTACGGGATGAAGCTTTCTTT. The chain has TRBV12-5 and TRBJ1-1; D not resolved. CDR1 is LGHNT and CDR2 is FRNRAP in the germline V gene. CDR3 length: 12 amino acids. Trimming shortened V by 0 bases and J by 7 bases, and 6 bases separated the two germline ends.

The chain employs TRBV29-1 and TRBJ2-1; 13 nucleotides align to TRBD2. The germline V gene has CDR1 SQVTM and CDR2 ANQGSEA. V shed 3 bases and J 10 bases; nucleotides not matched to a gene: 15. The CDR3 extends over 17 amino acids. The CDR3 reads CSVDALLLAGGPGEQFF. CDR3 bases: TGCAGCGTTGACGCCCTACTACTAGCGGGAGGGCCAGGAGAGCAGTTCTTC.

V usage is TRBV6-1 and J usage is TRBJ1-6; D is unclear. The CDR3 has 15 residues. V was pared by 7 bases and J by 0 bases, with 10 bases between. Germline lookup yields CDR1 MNHNS and CDR2 SASEGT. CDR3 coding DNA: TGTGCCAGCATGGAAGGGAGCTCCTATAATTCACCCCTCCACTTT. It yields the protein CASMEGSSYNSPLHF.

V usage is TRBV5-6 and J usage is TRBJ2-2; 10 bases match TRBD2. Germline V lookup: CDR1 SGHDT, CDR2 YYEEEE. Trimming cost V 1 base and J 5 bases; bases outside gene matches: 2. This CDR3 region has 15 residues. The CDR3 nucleotides read TGTGCCAGCAGCTTGCCACTAGCGGGGACCGGGGAGCTGTTTTTT. This encodes CASSLPLAGTGELFF.

The chain links TRBV27 to TRBJ1-1; D remains ambiguous. The CDR3 totals 14 residues. V was trimmed by 6 bases and J by 4 bases, leaving 15 bases between them. CDR1 is MNHEY, CDR2 SMNVEV, per germline (reference sequence). For the CDR3, the DNA is TGTGCCAGCAGCTCCGGCAGCGGATTCACTGAAGCTTTCTTT. Its translation is CASSSGSGFTEAFF.

This rearrangement joins TRBV19 to TRBJ2-3; 15 bases line up with TRBD2. V was clipped by 7 bases and J by 5 bases; unmatched bases: 4. Germline values: CDR1 LNHDA, CDR2 SQIVND (reference sequence). This CDR3 region has 15 residues. CDR3 nucleotides: TGTGCCAGTAACGGACTAGCGGGAGGGCTAGATACGCAGTATTTT. This encodes CASNGLAGGLDTQYF. The full variable domain, its missing parts supplied by reference TRBV19 and TRBJ2-3, is DGGITQSPKYLFRKEGQNVTLSCEQNLNHDAMYWYRQDPGQGLRLIYYSQIVNDFQKGDIAEGYSVSREKKESFPLTVTSAQKNPTAFYLCASNGLAGGLDTQYFGPGTRLTVL.

The chain is built from TRBV28 and TRBJ1-5, with unresolved D. Looked up from germline, CDR1 is MDHEN and CDR2 is SYDVKM. Trimming cost V 3 bases and J 4 bases, with 16 bases left between them. The CDR3 contains 16 residues. CDR3 residues: CASSFRVLKSNQPQHF. The DNA for the CDR3 is TGTGCCAGCAGTTTCCGGGTGCTAAAGAGTAATCAGCCCCAGCATTTT.

The genes are TRBV4-1 and TRBJ2-2, with D tentatively TRBD2 (7 bases). V shed 8 bases and J shed 0 bases, with 16 bases lying between them. Germline loops: CDR1 MGHRA, CDR2 YSYEKL. The CDR3 is 16 residues long. As DNA, the CDR3 is TGCGCCAGCTCTCTAGGGGGGGTTACGAACACCGGGGAGCTGTTTTTT. Its translation: CASSLGGVTNTGELFF.

This chain joins TRBV2 and TRBJ1-1; TRBD1 matches at 7 bases. There are 13 residues in the CDR3. With V trimmed by 9 bases and J by 5 bases, 9 bases remained unmatched. CDR1 is SNHLY and CDR2 is FYNNEI in the germline V gene. The CDR3 DNA reads as TGTGCCAGTGAGGGGGCGGGGCGGACTGAAGCTTTCTTT. Its protein product is CASEGAGRTEAFF. The whole variable domain, filled in from reference TRBV2 and TRBJ1-1, reads EPEVTQTPSHQVTQMGQEVILRCVPISNHLYFYWYRQILGQKVEFLVSFYNNEISEKSEIFDDQFSVERPDGSNFTLKIRSTKLEDSAMYFCASEGAGRTEAFFGQGTRLTVV.

A single count supports this clone. This sequence joins TRBV2 and TRBJ2-3; a possible D gene is TRBD2 (5 bases). CDR3 length: 11 residues. CDR1 is SNHLY, CDR2 FYNNEI, per germline. Trimming cost V 8 bases and J 6 bases, with 9 bases left between them. The CDR3 DNA is TGTGCCAGCGATAGCGTTGATACGCAGTATTTT. Its translation is CASDSVDTQYF. Variable domain in full (rest from reference TRBV2 and TRBJ2-3): EPEVTQTPSHQVTQMGQEVILRCVPISNHLYFYWYRQILGQKVEFLVSFYNNEISEKSEIFDDQFSVERPDGSNFTLKIRSTKLEDSAMYFCASDSVDTQYFGPGTRLTVL.

The chain combines TRBV4-1 with TRBJ2-3; TRBD2 is a possible D gene (6 bases). The germline gives CDR1 MGHRA, CDR2 YSYEKL. The V and J ends lost 0 bases and 1 base respectively, with 11 bases between them. This CDR3 comprises 16 residues. The DNA of the CDR3 is TGCGCCAGCAGCCAAGATTCCGGGGAGGGCACAGATACGCAGTATTTT. This sequence encodes CASSQDSGEGTDTQYF.

The chain carries TRBV19 and TRBJ2-5; D gene uncertain. With 1 base removed from V and 2 bases from J, the gap between germline ends came to 11 bases. CDR3 length: 15 residues. Germline V gene data show CDR1 as LNHDA and CDR2 as SQIVND (reference sequence). In DNA, the CDR3 is TGTGCCAGTAGTATAGGCGGTCGGGTACAAGAGACCCAGTACTTC. As protein: CASSIGGRVQETQYF.